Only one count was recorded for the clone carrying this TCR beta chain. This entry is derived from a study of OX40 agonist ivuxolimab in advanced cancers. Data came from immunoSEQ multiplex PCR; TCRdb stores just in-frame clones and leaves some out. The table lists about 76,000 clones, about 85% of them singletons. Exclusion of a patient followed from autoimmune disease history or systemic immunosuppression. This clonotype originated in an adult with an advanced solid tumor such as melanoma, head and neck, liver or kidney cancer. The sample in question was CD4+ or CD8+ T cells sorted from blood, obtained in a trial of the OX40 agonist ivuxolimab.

Here the CDR3 reads CASSYSAGTDYGYTF. The CDR3 DNA follows: TGTGCCAGCAGTTACTCGGCGGGGACTGACTATGGCTACACCTTC. This rearrangement joins TRBV6-5 to TRBJ1-2; D is perhaps TRBD1 (5 bases). Germline CDR1 and CDR2: MNHEY and SVGAGI. V gave up 0 bases and J gave up 3 bases, with 11 bases separating them. The CDR3 has 15 residues.